The rows below give T cell receptor beta chains drawn from one sample of a study of shared clonotypes between healthy human individuals. Here immunoSEQ multiplex PCR was the method, and the copy in TCRdb shows in-frame clones only, minus some. The repertoire holds about 480,000 clones, with around 74% as singletons. Source material: PBMCs. Source of these receptors: a woman in her forties in good health. Some clones in this sample may be carry-over from other donors' samples. The conserved cysteine and the conserved F or W are not part of the CDR3 here. The order of the fields is clone size, V gene, J gene, CDR3 protein. Part of the rows lack a size; the others show once, few, many or a class for expanded clones.

size: -; V: TRBV28; J: TRBJ1-4; CDR3: ASSPGGYNEKLF
size: -; V: TRBV7-9; J: TRBJ2-1; CDR3: ASSPWTGVPNEQF
size: -; V: TRBV5-1; J: TRBJ2-7; CDR3: ASSLGGQSNEQY
size: -; V: TRBV5-6; J: TRBJ1-3; CDR3: ASSLDSRNTIY
size: -; V: TRBV10-2; J: TRBJ2-7; CDR3: ASSESVSMGRAFEQY
size: -; V: TRBV7-2; J: TRBJ2-7; CDR3: ASSPRGGGNGEQY
size: few; V: TRBV10-3; J: TRBJ2-3; CDR3: AISSPAVADTQY
size: -; V: TRBV7-6; J: TRBJ2-3; CDR3: ASSKLAADTQY
size: -; V: TRBV27; J: TRBJ2-3; CDR3: ASSWVAGVADTQY
size: once; V: TRBV2; J: -; CDR3: ASRPGQGFDWLTSYEQY
size: -; V: TRBV9; J: TRBJ2-1; CDR3: ASSSTSGSENEQF
size: once; V: TRBV19; J: TRBJ1-4; CDR3: ASSMVTGGNEKLF
size: -; V: TRBV27; J: TRBJ1-2; CDR3: ASRGTGDNYGYT
size: -; V: TRBV4-2; J: TRBJ1-1; CDR3: ASSQPGTPITEAF
size: -; V: TRBV7-2; J: TRBJ1-3; CDR3: ASSLRGAVGNTIY
size: -; V: TRBV29-1; J: TRBJ2-3; CDR3: SATLPGDTQY
size: once; V: TRBV28; J: TRBJ2-1; CDR3: ATLETTYNEQF
size: -; V: TRBV5-4; J: TRBJ2-6; CDR3: ASSLEGGPGANVLT
size: few; V: TRBV6-5; J: TRBJ2-2; CDR3: ASSYSSGRHGELF
size: -; V: TRBV7-2; J: TRBJ2-5; CDR3: ASNSGTGRETQY
size: -; V: TRBV28; J: TRBJ2-1; CDR3: ASSLSRARGNEQF
size: -; V: TRBV5-6; J: TRBJ2-1; CDR3: ASSLELAGGFDEQF
size: -; V: TRBV28; J: TRBJ2-7; CDR3: ASSRPGTSIGYEQY
size: -; V: TRBV30; J: TRBJ2-2; CDR3: ASGRTADTGELF
size: -; V: TRBV6-5; J: TRBJ2-2; CDR3: ATRIAGAAGELF
size: -; V: TRBV9; J: TRBJ1-3; CDR3: ASSVEAHGNTIY
size: -; V: TRBV5-1; J: TRBJ1-1; CDR3: ASSLSTSLLNTEAF
size: -; V: TRBV18; J: TRBJ2-3; CDR3: ASSLRTATDTQY
size: -; V: TRBV18; J: TRBJ2-5; CDR3: ASSLPGLAGVETQY
size: -; V: TRBV7-2; J: TRBJ2-5; CDR3: ASSTSGSDETQY
size: -; V: TRBV5-4; J: TRBJ2-1; CDR3: ASNPRRGSNEQF
size: -; V: TRBV27; J: TRBJ2-7; CDR3: ASSMMTGTGLNEQY
size: -; V: TRBV4-1; J: TRBJ2-2; CDR3: ASSPGDRPTGELF
size: -; V: TRBV18; J: TRBJ1-4; CDR3: ASSPAGGDEKLF
size: -; V: TRBV4-1; J: TRBJ2-1; CDR3: ASKRIAGPLNEQF
size: -; V: TRBV11-3; J: TRBJ1-6; CDR3: ASSMGVNSPLH
size: -; V: TRBV27; J: TRBJ1-5; CDR3: ASSLSGRLGNQPQH
size: -; V: TRBV15; J: TRBJ2-7; CDR3: ATSRDVVTGGREQY
size: few; V: TRBV7-8; J: TRBJ2-7; CDR3: ASSLVGGSEQY
size: -; V: TRBV19; J: TRBJ2-3; CDR3: ASSDARISSTDTQY
size: -; V: TRBV7-8; J: TRBJ2-2; CDR3: ASSLQGGRMDGELF
size: few; V: TRBV27; J: TRBJ1-3; CDR3: ASSLQGPPGNTIY
size: few; V: TRBV27; J: TRBJ2-7; CDR3: ASRPRGAKAAQY
size: -; V: TRBV28; J: TRBJ2-5; CDR3: ASSLWGTGRETQY
size: -; V: TRBV5-1; J: TRBJ2-7; CDR3: ASSYRDTYEQY